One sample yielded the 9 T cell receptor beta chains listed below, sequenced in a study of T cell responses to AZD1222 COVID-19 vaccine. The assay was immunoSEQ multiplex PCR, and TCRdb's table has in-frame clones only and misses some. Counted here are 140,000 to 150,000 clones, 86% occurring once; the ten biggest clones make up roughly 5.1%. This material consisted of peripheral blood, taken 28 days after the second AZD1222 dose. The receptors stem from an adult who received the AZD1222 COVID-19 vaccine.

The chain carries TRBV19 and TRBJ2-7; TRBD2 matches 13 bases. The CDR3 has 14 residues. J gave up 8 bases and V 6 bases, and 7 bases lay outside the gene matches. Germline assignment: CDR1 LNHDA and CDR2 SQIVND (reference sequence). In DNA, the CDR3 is TGTGCCAGTAGCCAAAGGGGACTAGCGGGGAAGCAGTACTTC. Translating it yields CASSQRGLAGKQYF.

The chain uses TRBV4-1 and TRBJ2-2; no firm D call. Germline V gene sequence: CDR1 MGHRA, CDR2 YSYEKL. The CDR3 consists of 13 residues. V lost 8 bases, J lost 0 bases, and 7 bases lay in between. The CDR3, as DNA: TGCGCCAGCCGCAACACGAACACCGGGGAGCTGTTTTTT. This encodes CASRNTNTGELFF.

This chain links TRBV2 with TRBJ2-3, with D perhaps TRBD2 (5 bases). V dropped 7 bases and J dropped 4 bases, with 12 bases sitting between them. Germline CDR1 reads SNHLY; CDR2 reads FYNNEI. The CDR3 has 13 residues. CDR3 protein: CASKTGMADTQYF. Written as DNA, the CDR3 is TGTGCCAGCAAGACGGGAATGGCAGATACGCAGTATTTT.

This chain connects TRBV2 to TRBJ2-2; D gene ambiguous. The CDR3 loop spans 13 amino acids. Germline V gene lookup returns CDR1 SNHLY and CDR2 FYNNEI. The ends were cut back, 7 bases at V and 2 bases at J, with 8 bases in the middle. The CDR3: CASTDQNTGELFF. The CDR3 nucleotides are TGTGCCAGCACGGATCAAAACACCGGGGAGCTGTTTTTT.

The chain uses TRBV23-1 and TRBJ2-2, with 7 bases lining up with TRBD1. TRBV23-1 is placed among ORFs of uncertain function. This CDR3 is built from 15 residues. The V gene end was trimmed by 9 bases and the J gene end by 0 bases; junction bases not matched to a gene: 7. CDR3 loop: CASQQGFANTGELFF. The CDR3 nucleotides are TGCGCCAGTCAACAGGGGTTCGCGAACACCGGGGAGCTGTTTTTT.

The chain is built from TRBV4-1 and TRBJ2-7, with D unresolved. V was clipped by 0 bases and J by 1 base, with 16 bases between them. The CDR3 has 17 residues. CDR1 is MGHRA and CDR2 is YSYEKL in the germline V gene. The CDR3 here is CASSQESVPPSSYEQYF. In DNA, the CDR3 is TGCGCCAGCAGCCAAGAATCCGTCCCCCCTTCTTCCTACGAGCAGTACTTC.

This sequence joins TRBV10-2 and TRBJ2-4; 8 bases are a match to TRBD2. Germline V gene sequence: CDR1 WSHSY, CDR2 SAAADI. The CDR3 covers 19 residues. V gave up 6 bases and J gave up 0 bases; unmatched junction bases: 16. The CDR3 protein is CASSPGLAGTLGAKNIQYF. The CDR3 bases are TGCGCCAGCAGCCCCGGCTTAGCGGGAACCTTAGGAGCCAAAAACATTCAGTACTTC.

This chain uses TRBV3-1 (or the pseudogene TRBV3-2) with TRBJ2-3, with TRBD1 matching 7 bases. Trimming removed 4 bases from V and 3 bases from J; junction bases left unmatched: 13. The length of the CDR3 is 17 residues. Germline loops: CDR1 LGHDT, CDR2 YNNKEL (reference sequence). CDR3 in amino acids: CASSPKLTGVGTDTQYF. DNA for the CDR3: TGTGCCAGCAGCCCAAAGTTAACAGGGGTGGGAACAGATACGCAGTATTTT.

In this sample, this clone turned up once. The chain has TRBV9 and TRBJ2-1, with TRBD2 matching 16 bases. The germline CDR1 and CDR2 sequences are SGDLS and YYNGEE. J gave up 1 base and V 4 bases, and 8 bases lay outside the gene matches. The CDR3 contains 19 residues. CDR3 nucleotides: TGTGCCAGCAGCCAATCGGGACTAGCGGGAGGGCTGTCCTACAATGAGCAGTTCTTC. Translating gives CASSQSGLAGGLSYNEQFF.